The source of this T cell receptor beta chain is a study of blood T cell repertoires in COVID-19. Only in-frame clones appear in the TCRdb table, and some are missing; sequencing was by immunoSEQ multiplex PCR. The sample yields tens of thousands of clones, roughly 76% seen once. This clone was counted a few times. CDR1 and CDR2 (germline): SGDLS, YYNGEE. V gave up 0 bases and J gave up 1 base, with 7 bases separating them. The CDR3 length is 14 residues. Sample: peripheral blood. The TCR comes from a woman aged 60-75 years with acute or convalescent COVID-19. The chain uses TRBV9 and TRBJ2-5, with D unclear. The CDR3 spells CASSVESVQETQYF. CDR3 nucleotides: TGTGCCAGCAGCGTAGAGAGTGTCCAAGAGACCCAGTACTTC.